These T cell receptor beta chains were read from a single sample in a study of CD8+CD57+ T cells in acquired aplastic anemia. TCRdb fed the reads into MiXCR, producing one record per CDR3 protein. The sample carries over 200,000 distinct CDR3 sequences, roughly 55% recorded once. Sequencing was done on a sample of sorted CD4+, CD8+, or CD8+CD57+ T cells (not recorded which) from PBMCs. These receptors all come from a human donor in good health. Both conserved end residues are part of each CDR3.

>TRBV5-6|TRBJ1-1
CASSLEGEAFF
>TRBV7-8|TRBJ1-5
CASSFGQFQGSNQPQHF
>TRBV7-9|TRBJ2-1
CASSFGLASLGDEQFF
>TRBV7-9|TRBJ1-2
CASSLGQNNGYTF
>TRBV7-9|TRBJ2-1
CASSLGRGNNEQFF
>TRBV9|TRBJ2-5
CASSVVPELVGTQYF
>TRBV7-8|TRBJ2-7
CANSLASLAGGYEQYF
>TRBV10-2|TRBJ2-5
CATGTVRKETQYF
>TRBV20-1|TRBJ2-2
CSARDYDTGERFF
>TRBV5-8|TRBJ1-1
CASSLLSSGTEAFF
>TRBV7-6|TRBJ1-3
CASSLGRRTGNTIYF
>TRBV12-5|TRBJ2-3
CASGTIGADTQYF
>TRBV11-2|TRBJ2-7
CASSLGPGGSYEQYF
>TRBV2|TRBJ2-7
CASIPPGTSYEQYF
>TRBV7-8|TRBJ1-5
CASTIEGFGNQPQHF
>TRBV14|TRBJ2-7
CASSQVRNEQYF
>TRBV7-6|TRBJ2-7
CASSFWESSYEQYF
>TRBV10-2|TRBJ1-3
CASTTGSSAGNTIYF
>TRBV7-6|TRBJ2-1
CASSSLAHNEQFF
>TRBV7-2|TRBJ1-1
CASSFNLGPLSNTEAFF
>TRBV6-1|TRBJ1-1
CASSQKNTEAFF
>TRBV19|TRBJ1-1
CASSWTGGRAFF
>TRBV19|TRBJ2-7
CASQQGPTSYEQYF
>TRBV20-1|TRBJ2-7
CSASGGESYEQYF
>TRBV28|TRBJ1-5
CASSLATVSPQHF
>TRBV7-9|TRBJ2-7
CASSSDRGSYEQYF
>TRBV6-2/TRBV6-3|TRBJ1-1
CASRTDRTITEAFF
>TRBV6-5|NA
CASSLAEPGSYEQYF
>TRBV4-1|TRBJ2-7
CASSVDRGRLEQYF
>TRBV19|TRBJ2-7
CASSTRGSSGDEQYF
>TRBV14|TRBJ2-1
CASSQLQGHEQFF
>TRBV20-1|TRBJ2-1
CSATSGASSYNEQFF
>TRBV15|TRBJ2-7
CATSRERTSGAYEQYF
>TRBV20-1|TRBJ2-1
CSAVQTETVYNEQFF
>TRBV25-1|TRBJ1-6
CASTRTGLNSPLHF
>TRBV5-6|TRBJ2-7
CASSLELGVLAYEQYF
>TRBV2|TRBJ2-6
CARQGSSGANVLTF
>TRBV29-1|TRBJ1-2
CSVEARDGYTF
>TRBV7-2|TRBJ1-1
CASSWGQTDTEAFF
>TRBV2|TRBJ1-2
CASGEPTVYSGNTF
>TRBV19|TRBJ2-7
CASSIGQGKQYF
>TRBV7-3|TRBJ2-3
CATGGIAGGPTDTQYF
>TRBV2|TRBJ2-1
CASSAGGEQFF
>TRBV29-1|TRBJ2-4
CSVMTGTDIQYF
>TRBV15|TRBJ1-2
CATSREEGDGYTF
>TRBV7-2|TRBJ2-7
CASSPVGGARWRYF
>TRBV11-3|TRBJ2-7
CASSAGTGVDEQYF
>TRBV10-2|TRBJ1-6
CASSGALNSPLHF
>TRBV20-1|TRBJ2-3
CSHERSGGTQYF
>TRBV11-3|TRBJ2-2
CASSQATWGGELFF
>TRBV5-1|TRBJ1-6
CASRRQPENNSPLHF
>TRBV7-9|TRBJ2-7
CASGARQGNYEQYF
>TRBV7-7|TRBJ2-1
CAKPRGQIYNEQFF